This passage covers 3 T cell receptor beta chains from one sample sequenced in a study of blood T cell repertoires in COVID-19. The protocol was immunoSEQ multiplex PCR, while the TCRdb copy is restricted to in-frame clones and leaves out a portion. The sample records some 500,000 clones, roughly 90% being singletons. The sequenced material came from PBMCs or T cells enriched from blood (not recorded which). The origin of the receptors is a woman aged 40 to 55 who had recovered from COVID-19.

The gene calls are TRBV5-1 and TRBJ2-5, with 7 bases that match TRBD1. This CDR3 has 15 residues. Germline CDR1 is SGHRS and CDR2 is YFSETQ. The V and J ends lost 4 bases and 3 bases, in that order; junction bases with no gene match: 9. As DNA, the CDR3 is TGCGCCAGCAGCCTCAGGGGGAGTGGGAAAGAGACCCAGTACTTC. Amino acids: CASSLRGSGKETQYF. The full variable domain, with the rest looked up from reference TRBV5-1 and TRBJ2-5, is KAGVTQTPRYLIKTRGQQVTLSCSPISGHRSVSWYQQTPGQGLQFLFEYFSETQRNKGNFPGRFSGRQFSNSRSEMNVSTLELGDSALYLCASSLRGSGKETQYFGPGTRLLVL.

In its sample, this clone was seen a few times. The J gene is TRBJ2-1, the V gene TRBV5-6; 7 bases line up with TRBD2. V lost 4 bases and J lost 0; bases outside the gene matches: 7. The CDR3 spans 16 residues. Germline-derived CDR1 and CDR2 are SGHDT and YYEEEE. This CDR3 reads CASSRELALSYNEQFF. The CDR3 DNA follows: TGTGCCAGCAGCCGGGAACTAGCGCTCTCCTACAATGAGCAGTTCTTC. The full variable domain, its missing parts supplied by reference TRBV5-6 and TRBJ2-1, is DAGVTQSPTHLIKTRGQQVTLRCSPKSGHDTVSWYQQALGQGPQFIFQYYEEEERQRGNFPDRFSGHQFPNYSSELNVNALLLGDSALYLCASSRELALSYNEQFFGPGTRLTVL.

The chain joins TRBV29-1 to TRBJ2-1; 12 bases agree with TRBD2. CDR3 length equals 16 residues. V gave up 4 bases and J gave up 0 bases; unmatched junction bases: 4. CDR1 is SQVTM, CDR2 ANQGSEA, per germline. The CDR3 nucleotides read TGCAGCGTTGGACTAGCGGGAGAAGGCTCCTACAATGAGCAGTTCTTC. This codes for CSVGLAGEGSYNEQFF.